Below are 19 T cell receptor beta chains sequenced from a single sample in a study of regulatory T cells in long-lasting Graves disease. As for time point: persistent/refractory GD, antithyroid drugs over 5 years with positive TRAb. Researchers made the TCR library from RNA that was extracted from PBMCs. Investigators prepared the TCR beta libraries by applying iRepertoire HTBI primers and Arm-PCR of CDR3 regions. TCRdb reprocessed the multiplex PCR reads via MiXCR and lists one record per CDR3 protein. The sample gives a few hundred thousand distinct CDR3 sequences, about a quarter of which show up once; about a quarter is in the top ten. Sequenced here: peripheral blood mononuclear cells (PBMCs), sampled when the disease was refractory, from a patient treated with antithyroid drugs. The receptors come from a female donor with Graves disease.

The chain carries TRBV10-3 and TRBJ2-7; 14 bases match TRBD2. J gave up 5 bases and V 6 bases, and 6 bases lay outside the gene matches. Germline V gene sequence: CDR1 ENHRY, CDR2 SYGVKD. The CDR3 loop spans 15 amino acids. The CDR3 DNA reads as TGTGCCATCAGGACTAGCGGGAGGGATTTGGACGAGCAGTACTTC. Translation: CAIRTSGRDLDEQYF.

This clonotype has a handful of counts. The chain links TRBV6-1 to TRBJ2-4; D not resolved. The germline V gene has CDR1 MNHNS and CDR2 SASEGT. The CDR3 extends over 16 amino acids. Here the CDR3 reads CSQTSRHSLAKNIQYF. CDR3 coding DNA: TGTTCTCAAACCAGCAGACATTCACTAGCCAAAAACATTCAGTACTTC.

The sample holds a few counts of this clonotype. The chain combines TRBV5-1 with TRBJ1-6; TRBD1 matches at 8 bases. This CDR3 is 16 amino acids long. J gave up 8 bases and V 8 bases, and 15 bases lay outside the gene matches. The germline CDR1 and CDR2 sequences are SGHRS and YFSETQ. The CDR3 region is CASSTRPGGADSPLHF. DNA for the CDR3: TGCGCCAGTAGCACCCGACCAGGGGGCGCGGATTCACCCCTCCACTTT.

This clonotype was seen at least ten times. J is TRBJ1-4 and V is TRBV6-1; 11 positions match TRBD1. The V gene end was trimmed by 1 base and the J gene end by 8 bases; junction bases not matched to a gene: 3. Germline CDR1 and CDR2: MNHNS and SASEGT. This CDR3 has 15 amino acids. CDR3 protein: CASSEEGTGGEKLFF. The CDR3 DNA sequence: TGTGCCAGCAGTGAAGAAGGGACAGGGGGAGAAAAACTGTTTTTT.

The chain couples TRBV2 to TRBJ2-5; a weak D match, TRBD2 (6 bases). CDR1 and CDR2 from the germline V gene are SNHLY and FYNNEI. The CDR3 is 15 amino acids. V dropped 6 bases and J dropped 1 base, with 15 bases sitting between them. The CDR3 nucleotides are TGTGCCAGCAGGTCGCTAGCGCATACCCAAGAGACCCAGTACTTC. It translates to CASRSLAHTQETQYF.

This clonotype was recorded at least ten times. The chain carries TRBV28 and TRBJ1-5; 10 positions agree with TRBD1. The J segment lost 7 bases and the V segment lost 5 bases, leaving 17 bases of the junction unmatched. The germline V gene has CDR1 MDHEN and CDR2 SYDVKM. The CDR3 has 18 residues. CDR3 region: CASSPLLPTGGIRQPQHF. The DNA for the CDR3 is TGTGCCAGCAGTCCACTCCTCCCGACAGGGGGCATCAGACAGCCCCAGCATTTT.

The chain uses TRBV11-1 and TRBJ2-2; TRBD2 agrees at 7 bases. This CDR3 comprises 16 residues. The J segment lost 7 bases and the V segment lost 3 bases, leaving 11 bases of the junction unmatched. CDR1 SGHAT and CDR2 FQDESV come from the germline V gene (reference sequence). The chain's CDR3 is CASSFTSGKVSGELFF. CDR3 in DNA: TGTGCCAGCAGCTTTACCAGCGGGAAAGTGAGCGGGGAGCTGTTTTTT.

This clonotype was seen only once. This sequence joins TRBV12-3 or TRBV12-4 and TRBJ2-7, with D perhaps TRBD2 (5 bases). The V end was cut by 6 bases, the J end by 3 bases, with 21 bases between. The CDR3 sequence is 16 residues long. CDR3 amino acids: CASSRGVQQPLYEQYF. The CDR3 region has the DNA TGTGCCAGCAGCCGGGGAGTACAACAACCGCTCTACGAGCAGTACTTC.

In this sample, this clonotype turned up once. A much larger clone sits a single nucleotide away, making a read error possible. This sequence joins TRBV6-1 and TRBJ1-1; D may be TRBD1 (5 bases). This CDR3 has 13 amino acids. CDR1 and CDR2 (germline): MNHNS, SASEGT. The CDR3 DNA follows: TGTGCCAGCCGGGACTGGGTAAACACTGAAGCTTCCTTT. Translated: CASRDWVNTEASF.

The gene calls are TRBV20-1 and TRBJ1-1; D is possibly TRBD1 (5 bases). There are 14 residues in the CDR3. V lost 0 bases, J lost 1 base, and 9 bases lay in between. The germline V gene encodes CDR1 DFQATT and CDR2 SNEGSKA (reference sequence). The CDR3 DNA reads TGCAGTGCTAGAGATTGGGGCAGGAACACTGAAGCTTTCTTT. Its protein is CSARDWGRNTEAFF.

The rearrangement joins TRBV30 to TRBJ2-2; 8 bases are a match to TRBD2. V dropped 5 bases and J dropped 4; count of bases not matched to a gene: 6. Germline CDR1 is GTSNPN and CDR2 is SVGIG (reference sequence). The CDR3 spans 14 residues. CDR3 region: CAWAGTRSTGELFF. DNA of the CDR3: TGTGCCTGGGCCGGGACTAGAAGCACCGGGGAGCTGTTTTTT.

On this clonotype itself: A read error may explain this, as a much larger clone is one base away. The chain combines TRBV27 with TRBJ1-1; D unresolved. CDR3 size: 15 residues. Germline loops: CDR1 MNHEY, CDR2 SMNVEV (reference sequence). CDR3 in DNA: TGTGCCGGCAGTTTAGTCCAAGGTCTGAACACTGAAGCTTTCTTT. Protein sequence: CAGSLVQGLNTEAFF.

Only a few counts were recorded for this clonotype. The V gene is TRBV24-1, the J gene TRBJ2-5, with D uncertain. CDR1 KGHDR and CDR2 SFDVKD come from the germline V gene. There are 13 residues in the CDR3. V was shortened by 9 bases and J by 5 bases, with 15 bases between the two germline ends. CDR3 sequence (DNA): TGTGCCACCCAACGGATCGCGGAGGAGACCCAGTACTTC. Its protein product is CATQRIAEETQYF.

The DNA for the CDR3 is TGTGCCAGCAGTCCCATTGGTAGCGGGAGCTCCTACAATGAGCAGTTCTTC. It yields the protein CASSPIGSGSSYNEQFF. V usage is TRBV28 and J usage is TRBJ2-1, with 9 bases identical to TRBD2. This CDR3 region has 17 residues. Germline V gene sequence: CDR1 MDHEN, CDR2 SYDVKM. V was clipped by 5 bases and J by 0 bases; unmatched bases: 8. The full variable domain, rest sourced from reference TRBV28 and TRBJ2-1, is DVKVTQSSRYLVKRTGEKVFLECVQDMDHENMFWYRQDPGLGLRLIYFSYDVKMKEKGDIPEGYSVSREKKERFSLILESASTNQTSMYLCASSPIGSGSSYNEQFFGPGTRLTVL.

This clonotype has more than one count but fewer than ten. The chain links TRBV28 to TRBJ1-1; D is unresolved. This CDR3 spans 17 amino acids. The germline V and J ends were trimmed by 5 bases and 2 bases, with 21 bases remaining between them. Per germline, CDR1 MDHEN and CDR2 SYDVKM. CDR3 region: CASSALGHPFLNTEAFF. The CDR3 nucleotides are TGTGCCAGCAGTGCTCTGGGCCATCCTTTCCTTAACACTGAAGCTTTCTTT.

This clonotype was found many times. The rearrangement joins TRBV12-3 or TRBV12-4 to TRBJ2-7; 9 positions match TRBD2. This CDR3 is 15 amino acids long. The ends lost 3 bases at V and 5 bases at J; junction bases unmatched: 8. Written as DNA, the CDR3 is TGTGCCAGCAGTTTTCTGTCTAGCGGGATGCACGAGCAGTACTTC. This encodes CASSFLSSGMHEQYF.

V is TRBV19 and J is TRBJ2-7; TRBD2 is a possible D gene (5 bases). This CDR3 comprises 16 residues. Trimming removed 6 bases from V and 6 bases from J, with 24 bases in between. Germline V gene sequence: CDR1 LNHDA, CDR2 SQIVND (reference sequence). The CDR3 loop is CASRVSAAHIFLEQYF. The CDR3 DNA sequence: TGTGCCAGTAGGGTCTCAGCGGCTCATATCTTCCTCGAGCAGTACTTC.

The chain combines TRBV20-1 with TRBJ2-3; possible D gene TRBD2, 6 bases. The V gene's germline CDR1 is DFQATT and CDR2 SNEGSKA (reference sequence). The length of the CDR3 is 16 residues. The V and J ends lost 3 bases and 1 base respectively, with 17 bases between them. The CDR3 loop is CSARGLMSGGTDTQYF. The CDR3 DNA sequence: TGCAGTGCTAGGGGACTGATGAGTGGGGGCACAGATACGCAGTATTTT.

This chain links TRBV7-8 with TRBJ2-7; 12 bases fit TRBD2. V trimming: 5 bases; J trimming: 6 bases; junction bases outside the gene matches: 11. The CDR3 contains 16 residues. Germline V gene sequence: CDR1 SGHVS, CDR2 FQNEAQ. The CDR3 sequence is CASSPSATSGSFEQYF. CDR3 nucleotide sequence: TGTGCCAGCAGCCCCTCTGCGACTAGCGGGAGCTTCGAGCAGTACTTC. Supplemented by reference TRBV7-8 and TRBJ2-7, the full variable domain reads GAGVSQSPRYKVAKRGQDVALRCDPISGHVSLFWYQQALGQGPEFLTYFQNEAQLDKSGLPSDRFFAERPEGSVSTLKIQRTQQEDSAVYLCASSPSATSGSFEQYFGPGTRLTVT.